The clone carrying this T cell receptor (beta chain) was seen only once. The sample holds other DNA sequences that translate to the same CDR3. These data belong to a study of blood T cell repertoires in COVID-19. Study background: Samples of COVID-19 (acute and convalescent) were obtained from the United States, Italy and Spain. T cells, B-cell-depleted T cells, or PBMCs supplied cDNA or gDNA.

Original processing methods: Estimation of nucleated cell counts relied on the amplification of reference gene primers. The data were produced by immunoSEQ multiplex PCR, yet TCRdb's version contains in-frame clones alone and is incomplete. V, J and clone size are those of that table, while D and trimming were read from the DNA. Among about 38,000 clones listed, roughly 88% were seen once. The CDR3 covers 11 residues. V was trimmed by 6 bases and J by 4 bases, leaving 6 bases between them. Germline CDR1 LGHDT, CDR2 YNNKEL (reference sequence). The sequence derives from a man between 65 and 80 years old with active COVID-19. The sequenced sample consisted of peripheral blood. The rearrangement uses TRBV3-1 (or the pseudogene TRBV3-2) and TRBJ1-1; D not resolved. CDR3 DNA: TGTGCCAGCAGGGGAGGCACTGAAGCTTTCTTT. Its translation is CASRGGTEAFF.